The clone carrying this T cell receptor (beta chain) was seen at least ten times. The antigen is unknown. In the source study's methods: Variation in CDR3 across clinicopathological groups served as the basis for constructing a distant-metastasis classifier in papillary thyroid cancer. With MiXCR, TCRdb reprocessed the PCR reads. The V and J calls here are based on TCRdb, not the publication. The sample has tens of thousands of clones, 12% seen once; the top ten hold 8.5% to 10%. This entry is derived from a study of metastatic and nonmetastatic thyroid tumors. The overall study: Repertoires from blood and tumor or nodule tissue of malignant and benign thyroid patients were compared.

This CDR3 region has 12 residues. Trimming took 6 bases from V and 2 from J, leaving 7 bases between them. The germline V gene has CDR1 MDHEN and CDR2 SYDVKM. No patient received treatment before thyroid surgery. Study results and limitations: TCR beta diversity was reportedly significantly higher in malignant thyroid tumors than benign nodules, in blood and tumor.

The rearrangement joins TRBV28 to TRBJ2-5, with D perhaps matching TRBD2 (5 bases). This clonotype originated in a female donor with papillary thyroid cancer or a benign thyroid nodule (not recorded which). Some clones in this sample may be carry-over from other donors' samples. Sequencing used tumor tissue. The CDR3 sequence: CASSGGQETQYF. The CDR3 DNA follows: TGTGCCAGCAGCGGCGGGCAAGAGACCCAGTACTTC.